This paragraph covers one T cell receptor beta chain sequence. This CDR3 has 13 amino acids. CDR1 is SSHAT, CDR2 FNYEAQ, per germline (reference sequence). V was clipped by 5 bases and J by 5 bases, with 12 bases between them. The data were obtained in a study of T-cell memory formation after mild COVID-19. TCRdb passed the 5' RACE reads through MiXCR, listing each CDR3 protein once. Found here are a few hundred thousand distinct CDR3 sequences, 15% to 20% of them singletons; the top ten hold approximately 25%. The specimen sequenced was PBMCs or a T cell subset sorted from them (not recorded which). This chain joins TRBV7-7 and TRBJ2-5; tentatively, D is TRBD1 (6 bases). The sequence derives from a man younger than 30 who had mild COVID-19 (a few samples of this study predate the infection). Cell type and time point are not known. CDR3 loop: CASSQQGLETQYF. CDR3 in DNA: TGTGCCAGCAGCCAACAGGGTCTTGAGACCCAGTACTTC.